This entry features one T cell receptor beta chain sequence. V gave up 6 bases and J gave up 7 bases; unmatched junction bases: 9. The germline V gene has CDR1 MDHEN and CDR2 SYDVKM. This CDR3 spans 15 amino acids. In the study's own analysis: The assay estimated nucleated cells by amplifying reference gene primers. Libraries were prepared by immunoSEQ multiplex PCR; TCRdb keeps only in-frame clonotypes and omits some of them. V and J calls and clone size come straight from that table; D and trimming were deduced from the DNA. This sample has 120,000 to 150,000 clones; roughly 80% occur once, and the top ten carry about 3%. This entry belongs to a study of blood T cell repertoires in COVID-19. Overall study: COVID-19 samples from acute and convalescent phases originated in the United States, Italy and Spain. Nucleic acid was either cDNA or gDNA, and it came from T cells, B-cell-depleted T cells, or PBMCs.

The source of this sequence is a woman in her forties with active or convalescent COVID-19. The sequencing input was peripheral blood. This chain links TRBV28 with TRBJ1-4, with TRBD1 identical over 9 bases. This CDR3 is CASSPAGTGSEKLFF. The DNA of the CDR3 is TGTGCCAGCAGCCCAGCCGGGACAGGGAGTGAAAAACTGTTTTTT.